The 8 T cell receptor beta chains in this list originate from one sample, sequenced in a study of blood T cell repertoires in COVID-19. Profiled with immunoSEQ multiplex PCR; TCRdb holds only in-frame clones, not every one. The repertoire holds approximately 200,000 clones, with about 80% as singletons. The material sequenced was peripheral blood. These receptors were collected from a woman aged 45 to 65 with acute or convalescent COVID-19.

This clone was recorded once. V and J are TRBV14 and TRBJ2-7, with TRBD1 matching over 8 bases. J was trimmed by 4 bases and V by 2 bases; bases with no gene match: 7. CDR3 size: 15 residues. Germline values: CDR1 SGHDN, CDR2 FVKESK. Here the CDR3 DNA reads TGTGCCAGCAGCCAATGGCAGGGGGCCTATTACGAGCAGTACTTC. Translating it yields CASSQWQGAYYEQYF.

J is TRBJ1-5 and V is TRBV10-3; D perhaps matches TRBD1 (5 bases). V was shortened by 4 bases and J by 0 bases, with 19 bases between the two germline ends. Germline CDR1 is ENHRY and CDR2 is SYGVKD. CDR3 length: 18 residues. CDR3 DNA: TGTGCCATCAGTGTTGGGGCCTTGGGGTCGAATAGCAATCAGCCCCAGCATTTT. It yields the protein CAISVGALGSNSNQPQHF.

The chain has TRBV10-3 and TRBJ1-1, with 10 nucleotides matching TRBD1. Germline V gene data show CDR1 as ENHRY and CDR2 as SYGVKD. J was trimmed by 2 bases and V by 7 bases; bases with no gene match: 4. This CDR3 has 14 amino acids. The CDR3 DNA reads as TGTGCCATCAATCGGGACAGGGGAAACACTGAAGCTTTCTTT. It translates to CAINRDRGNTEAFF.

This sequence joins TRBV6-5 and TRBJ2-7, with 9 bases identical to TRBD1. Germline V CDR1 and CDR2: MNHEY, SVGAGI. This CDR3 has 14 residues. Trimming cost V 6 bases and J 3 bases; bases outside gene matches: 6. The CDR3 here is CASSPRDRDYEQYF. Here the CDR3 DNA reads TGTGCCAGCAGCCCCCGGGACAGGGACTACGAGCAGTACTTC.

J is TRBJ2-7 and V is TRBV6-5; D is ambiguous. The CDR3 contains 11 residues. Germline V gene sequence: CDR1 MNHEY, CDR2 SVGAGI. V lost 3 bases to trimming and J lost 4 bases, with 4 bases between them. The CDR3 is CASSYRYEQYF. The CDR3 DNA is TGTGCCAGCAGTTATCGTTACGAGCAGTACTTC.

CDR3 residues: CASSVGYTGADTQYF. CDR3 in DNA: TGTGCCAGCAGTGTGGGATACACAGGGGCAGATACGCAGTATTTT. The chain couples TRBV7-9 to TRBJ2-3; 7 bases are shared with TRBD1. Per the germline V gene, CDR1 is SEHNR and CDR2 is FQNEAQ (reference sequence). The CDR3 contains 15 residues. V was pared by 6 bases and J by 4 bases, with 10 bases of the junction left unmatched.

The rearrangement links TRBV11-2 to TRBJ2-5; 11 bases line up with TRBD2. This CDR3 is built from 15 residues. The germline gives CDR1 SGHAT, CDR2 FQNNGV. The V and J ends lost 5 bases and 4 bases, in that order; junction bases with no gene match: 6. CDR3 coding DNA: TGTGCCAGCAGCCCCAGACTAGCGGGATTAGAGACCCAGTACTTC. It codes for CASSPRLAGLETQYF.

The V gene is TRBV10-2, the J gene TRBJ2-7; 10 bases fit TRBD2. This CDR3 spans 14 amino acids. V was pared by 8 bases and J by 6 bases, with 10 bases of the junction left unmatched. Germline V gene sequence: CDR1 WSHSY, CDR2 SAAADI. The CDR3 DNA sequence: TGCGCCAGCCAAAAGGGGACTAGCGTAGTCGAGCAGTACTTC. It is translated as CASQKGTSVVEQYF.